The 2 T cell receptor beta chains listed next were all sequenced from one sample in a study of beta chain features in type 1 diabetes. TCRB transcripts that were expressed got sequenced, as all of the isolated RNA had been reverse transcribed. Libraries were prepared by immunoSEQ multiplex PCR; TCRdb keeps only in-frame clonotypes and omits some of them. The sample includes roughly 300,000 clones, roughly an eighth of them seen just once. Study conclusions and caveats: Type 1 diabetes patients had TCRB CDR3s that were shorter (moderately but significantly so) in all four CD4+ subsets.

The antigens of these receptors remain unknown. Sequencing input: naive CD4+ T cells from blood. All receptors come from a man aged 25 to 40 with type 1 diabetes.

This chain uses TRBV21-1 with TRBJ2-3; the D call of TRBD2 is as the table states it, not checked on the DNA. TRBV21-1 is described as a pseudogene. The CDR3 has 15 residues. The CDR3 coding sequence is TGTGCCAGCAAGGAGGGAGGGCCGTGGTCAGATACGCAGTATTTT. Amino acids: CASKEGGPWSDTQYF.

This clone was detected a few times. CDR3: CASSPGQGQGEQYF. In nucleotides, the CDR3 is TGTGCCAGCTCACCGGGACAGGGGCAGGGCGAGCAGTACTTC. The V call is TRBV18, the J call TRBJ2-7; 10 bases line up with TRBD1. Unmatched junction bases numbered 5, after V lost 3 bases and J lost 6 bases. The germline CDR1 and CDR2 sequences are KGHSH and LQKENI. This CDR3 is built from 14 residues.